Presented here are 30 T cell receptor beta chains from one specimen sequenced in a study of PD-L1 blockade in urothelial cancer. The protocol was immunoSEQ multiplex PCR, while the TCRdb copy is restricted to in-frame clones and leaves out a portion. The table lists more than 40,000 clones, roughly four fifths of them singletons. Indicated time point: pretreatment peripheral blood. Sequenced material: PBMCs, taken around atezolizumab (anti-PD-L1) treatment. These TCRs come from a man aged 45-65 years with urothelial cancer.

The rearrangement joins TRBV6-1 to TRBJ2-4, with a weak D call TRBD1 (5 bases). This CDR3 has 13 amino acids. Germline loops: CDR1 MNHNS, CDR2 SASEGT. Trimming stripped 0 bases from V and 14 bases from J, with 14 bases between. The CDR3 is CASSEASRAVKYF. DNA for the CDR3: TGTGCCAGCAGTGAAGCATCCAGGGCAGTCAAGTACTTC.

The sample holds a few counts of this clone. J is TRBJ1-2 and V is TRBV6-5; D call uncertain. The V end lost 0 bases, the J end lost 6 bases, and 5 bases lay between the germline ends. This CDR3 comprises 12 residues. Germline-derived CDR1 and CDR2 are MNHEY and SVGAGI. CDR3 in amino acids: CASSYSADGYTF. The CDR3 DNA follows: TGTGCCAGCAGTTACTCGGCCGATGGCTACACCTTC.

V and J are TRBV5-1 and TRBJ1-4, with 7 bases matching TRBD1. The CDR3 covers 15 residues. The trim removed 4 bases at V and 0 bases at J, leaving 3 bases unmatched. Germline V gene lookup returns CDR1 SGHRS and CDR2 YFSETQ. CDR3 sequence reads: CASSPGTATNEKLFF. The CDR3 DNA follows: TGCGCCAGCAGCCCGGGGACAGCAACTAATGAAAAACTGTTTTTT.

V gene TRBV11-2 combines with J gene TRBJ2-1, with TRBD2 matching 7 bases. The CDR3 has 15 residues. V gave up 5 bases and J gave up 6 bases; unmatched junction bases: 10. Germline values: CDR1 SGHAT, CDR2 FQNNGV. The CDR3: CASSPGGGNLNEQFF. For the CDR3, the DNA is TGTGCCAGCAGCCCCGGGGGAGGGAACCTCAATGAGCAGTTCTTC.

The chain is built from TRBV19 and TRBJ1-5, with 7 bases lining up with TRBD1. This CDR3 spans 15 amino acids. With V trimmed by 6 bases and J by 5 bases, 10 bases remained unmatched. Germline V gene lookup returns CDR1 LNHDA and CDR2 SQIVND (reference sequence). This CDR3 reads CASRNNRGQDQPQHF. CDR3 in DNA: TGTGCCAGTAGAAACAACAGGGGCCAGGATCAGCCCCAGCATTTT.

This clone came up a few times. The chain carries TRBV5-1 and TRBJ1-1, with D maybe TRBD1 (6 bases). With 4 bases removed from V and 5 bases from J, the gap between germline ends came to 15 bases. CDR1 is SGHRS, CDR2 YFSETQ, per germline. The CDR3 totals 14 residues. CDR3 nucleotides: TGCGCCAGCAGCCCACTACAGGGAAGGACTGAAGCTTTCTTT. Protein sequence: CASSPLQGRTEAFF.

V usage is TRBV9 and J usage is TRBJ1-1; maybe TRBD1 (5 bases). The germline V gene encodes CDR1 SGDLS and CDR2 YYNGEE. The CDR3 covers 16 residues. Trimming pared 0 bases from V and 3 bases from J, leaving 15 bases between. In DNA, the CDR3 is TGTGCCAGCAGCGTAGCATTCCAGGGTATAGACACTGAAGCTTTCTTT. Translated: CASSVAFQGIDTEAFF.

The chain combines TRBV19 with TRBJ1-2, with D unresolved. The ends were cut back, 3 bases at V and 6 bases at J, with 8 bases in the middle. The germline V gene encodes CDR1 LNHDA and CDR2 SQIVND (reference sequence). The CDR3 runs 12 residues. The CDR3 here is CASSIRGDGYTF. The CDR3 DNA reads TGTGCCAGTAGTATTCGGGGAGATGGCTACACCTTC.

The V gene is TRBV15, the J gene TRBJ2-1; 11 bases align to TRBD2. Germline V gene lookup returns CDR1 LNHNV and CDR2 YYDKDF (reference sequence). The CDR3 contains 16 residues. Losses at the gene ends were 5 bases for V and 9 bases for J; bases not matched to a gene: 12. In DNA, the CDR3 is TGTGCCACCAGCGCTAGACTAGCGGGACACGCAGGTGAGCAGTTCTTC. It yields the protein CATSARLAGHAGEQFF.

V usage is TRBV18 and J usage is TRBJ2-3; 10 bases match TRBD2. CDR1 and CDR2 (germline): KGHSH, LQKENI. V shed 0 bases and J 4 bases; nucleotides not matched to a gene: 4. This CDR3 has 16 amino acids. This CDR3 is CASSPPALAGADTQYF. CDR3 coding DNA: TGTGCCAGCTCACCACCGGCCCTAGCGGGGGCAGATACGCAGTATTTT.

This chain connects TRBV1 to TRBJ2-2; TRBD1 is the table's D call, not checked against the DNA. TRBV1 is assigned pseudogene status. The CDR3 length is 17 residues. The CDR3 DNA follows: TGCACCAGCAGCCGTGGTAGGGGGCCCAAGAACACCGGGGAGCTGTTTTTT. Translating gives CTSSRGRGPKNTGELFF.

The rearrangement uses TRBV5-1 and TRBJ2-1; the D gene is possibly TRBD1 (6 bases). The V gene's germline CDR1 is SGHRS and CDR2 YFSETQ. The length of the CDR3 is 17 residues. Trimming cost V 4 bases and J 4 bases, with 21 bases left between them. This CDR3 reads CASSDPGRPTGYNEQFF. DNA for the CDR3: TGCGCCAGCAGCGATCCGGGACGGCCTACAGGGTACAATGAGCAGTTCTTC.

V is TRBV30 and J is TRBJ2-7; 7 bases are shared with TRBD2. Unmatched junction bases numbered 2, after V lost 1 base and J lost 2 bases. Germline V gene data show CDR1 as GTSNPN and CDR2 as SVGIG (reference sequence). The CDR3 contains 13 residues. CDR3 DNA: TGTGCCTGGAGTGGGGGGGGACCCTACGAGCAGTACTTC. Its protein is CAWSGGGPYEQYF.

This clone was observed a few times. The genes are TRBV29-1 and TRBJ2-3; TRBD1 agrees at 8 bases. The germline CDR1 and CDR2 sequences are SQVTM and ANQGSEA. The CDR3 has 13 residues. The ends lost 1 base at V and 7 bases at J; junction bases unmatched: 4. DNA for the CDR3: TGCAGCGTTGAAGCTCAGGGGGCATATACGCAGTATTTT. Translation: CSVEAQGAYTQYF.

V usage is TRBV6-6 and J usage is TRBJ1-2; 9 bases are shared with TRBD1. The CDR3 totals 16 residues. The germline gives CDR1 MNHNY, CDR2 SVGAGI (reference sequence). The trim removed 0 bases at V and 3 bases at J, leaving 5 bases unmatched. The CDR3 nucleotides are TGTGCCAGCAGTTACTCGGACCGGACAGGGGACTATGGCTACACCTTC. Translated, it gives CASSYSDRTGDYGYTF.

The chain combines TRBV28 with TRBJ1-2, with TRBD1 matching over 8 bases. CDR3 length equals 13 residues. Trimming cost V 7 bases and J 6 bases; bases outside gene matches: 7. The germline CDR1 and CDR2 sequences are MDHEN and SYDVKM. The CDR3 loop is CASTNTDRDGYTF. The CDR3 DNA sequence: TGTGCCAGCACCAACACGGACAGGGATGGCTACACCTTC.

This clone was picked up many times. The rearrangement joins TRBV5-4 to TRBJ1-1; 7 bases are a match to TRBD1. CDR3 size: 14 residues. The germline CDR1 and CDR2 sequences are SGHNT and YYREEE (reference sequence). V dropped 2 bases and J dropped 3; count of bases not matched to a gene: 4. The CDR3 coding sequence is TGTGCCAGCAGCTTCCTAGACAGGGACACTGAAGCTTTCTTT. Translating gives CASSFLDRDTEAFF.

This clone was picked up a small number of times. The J gene is TRBJ1-6, the V gene TRBV7-8, with a tentative D call TRBD1 (5 bases). Between the trimmed V and J ends, which lost 3 bases and 12 bases, there was a span of 12 bases. This CDR3 contains 13 residues. Per the germline V gene, CDR1 is SGHVS and CDR2 is FQNEAQ. CDR3 coding DNA: TGTGCCAGCAGCTTTGGTGGCAGGGAACCCCTCCACTTT. Translation: CASSFGGREPLHF. The full variable domain, with the rest looked up from reference TRBV7-8 and TRBJ1-6, is GAGVSQSPRYKVAKRGQDVALRCDPISGHVSLFWYQQALGQGPEFLTYFQNEAQLDKSGLPSDRFFAERPEGSVSTLKIQRTQQEDSAVYLCASSFGGREPLHFGNGTRLTVT.

The chain employs TRBV6-6 and TRBJ2-5, with D hard to call. There are 11 residues in the CDR3. The germline CDR1 and CDR2 sequences are MNHNY and SVGAGI (reference sequence). Trimming took off 6 bases at V and 1 base at J, with 3 bases between the two ends. CDR3 protein: CASSLQETQYF. The CDR3 DNA follows: TGTGCCAGCAGCCTCCAAGAGACCCAGTACTTC.

The chain employs TRBV7-9 and TRBJ1-6; D is possibly TRBD1 (6 bases). The germline gives CDR1 SEHNR, CDR2 FQNEAQ (reference sequence). The CDR3 is 14 residues long. Trimming shortened V by 5 bases and J by 3 bases, and 8 bases separated the two germline ends. CDR3 loop: CASSDRIYNSPLHF. The CDR3 DNA sequence: TGTGCCAGCAGCGACAGGATCTATAATTCACCCCTCCACTTT. Looking up the rest from reference TRBV7-9 and TRBJ1-6 gives the full variable domain: DTGVSQNPRHKITKRGQNVTFRCDPISEHNRLYWYRQTLGQGPEFLTYFQNEAQLEKSRLLSDRFSAERPKGSFSTLEIQRTEQGDSAMYLCASSDRIYNSPLHFGNGTRLTVT.

In this sample, this clone turned up once. Germline and junction disagree at one end, which may indicate a read error. The J gene is TRBJ2-1, the V gene TRBV6-1; D gene uncertain. The CDR3 runs 11 residues. Germline values: CDR1 MNHNS, CDR2 SASEGT. CDR3: CACRPDNEQFF. The CDR3 DNA reads as TGTGCCTGCAGACCAGACAATGAGCAGTTCTTC.

The V and J genes are TRBV4-1 and TRBJ1-4; 8 bases line up with TRBD1. There are 14 residues in the CDR3. Looked up from germline, CDR1 is MGHRA and CDR2 is YSYEKL. J lost 8 bases, V lost 4 bases, and 6 bases had no gene match. The chain's CDR3 is CASSLGQGREKLFF. The CDR3 DNA follows: TGCGCCAGCAGCCTAGGACAGGGTCGAGAAAAACTGTTTTTT.

The V call is TRBV19, the J call TRBJ2-1, with 10 bases that match TRBD2. V lost 8 bases to trimming and J lost 6 bases; unmatched junction nucleotides: 4. The CDR3 contains 13 residues. Germline values: CDR1 LNHDA, CDR2 SQIVND (reference sequence). CDR3 protein: CASGGLAANEQFF. For the CDR3, the DNA is TGTGCCAGTGGCGGACTAGCGGCCAATGAGCAGTTCTTC.

The chain has TRBV7-2 and TRBJ2-1; weak D call: TRBD2 (6 bases). Germline V CDR1 and CDR2: SGHTA, FQGNSA. This CDR3 is built from 13 residues. V was cut by 0 bases and J by 10 bases, with 10 bases left in between. The CDR3 here is CASSLARAGEQFF. Here the CDR3 DNA reads TGTGCCAGCAGCTTAGCGAGGGCGGGAGAGCAGTTCTTC.

V usage is TRBV7-8 and J usage is TRBJ1-3; 7 nucleotides align to TRBD1. CDR1 is SGHVS and CDR2 is FQNEAQ in the germline V gene. CDR3 length: 17 residues. V lost 5 bases and J lost 4; bases outside the gene matches: 14. CDR3 in amino acids: CASSRRGTGTAGNTIYF. The DNA of the CDR3 is TGTGCCAGCAGCCGAAGAGGAACCGGGACAGCGGGAAACACCATATATTTT.

This clone occurred once. The V and J genes are TRBV5-6 and TRBJ1-1; D uncertain. Germline CDR1 and CDR2: SGHDT and YYEEEE. The ends were cut back, 0 bases at V and 0 bases at J, with 12 bases in the middle. This CDR3 is built from 16 residues. The CDR3 loop is CASSLASGVMNTEAFF. The CDR3 DNA follows: TGTGCCAGCAGCTTGGCCTCCGGGGTCATGAACACTGAAGCTTTCTTT.

The chain combines TRBV5-1 with TRBJ1-2; D uncertain. Trimming shortened V by 0 bases and J by 5 bases, and 8 bases separated the two germline ends. This CDR3 has 13 residues. Germline lookup yields CDR1 SGHRS and CDR2 YFSETQ. The CDR3 loop reads CASSLDYTYGYTF. The CDR3 coding sequence is TGCGCCAGCAGCTTGGATTACACATATGGCTACACCTTC.

This clone was detected only a few times. The chain couples TRBV7-9 to TRBJ2-7; TRBD2 might be the D (6 bases). The CDR3 runs 13 residues. Trimming stripped 5 bases from V and 4 bases from J, with 12 bases between. CDR1 is SEHNR, CDR2 FQNEAQ, per germline (reference sequence). The CDR3 loop reads CASSPGVKYEQYF. The CDR3 region has the DNA TGTGCCAGCAGCCCGGGAGTTAAATACGAGCAGTACTTC.

J is TRBJ1-6 and V is TRBV6-6; D call uncertain. V shed 2 bases and J shed 7 bases, with 15 bases lying between them. Per germline, CDR1 MNHNY and CDR2 SVGAGI (reference sequence). CDR3 length: 16 residues. The CDR3 reads CASSYIPRSRNSPLHF. The CDR3, as DNA: TGTGCCAGCAGTTACATCCCGCGATCCCGAAATTCACCCCTCCACTTT.

The V call is TRBV5-1, the J call TRBJ2-5, with D possibly TRBD1 on 5 matching bases. The J call may be faulty, since TRBJ2-7 better matches the DNA end. There are 13 residues in the CDR3. The germline CDR1 and CDR2 sequences are SGHRS and YFSETQ. CDR3 in DNA: TGCGCCAGCAGCTTGGAGGGGTACTACGAGCAGTACTTC. It is translated as CASSLEGYYEQYF.